The present T cell receptor (beta chain) was sequenced within a study of T-cell memory formation after mild COVID-19. About the study: TCR clusters mostly belonged to single donors.

On this clonotype: Antigen unknown.

Overall study results and limits: Contracting CD4+ clones were located mainly in CM and EM, and CD8+ clones in EMRA. Whether day 37 second-wave clones are SARS-CoV-2-specific was not confirmed. Clones that got smaller from day 15 to 85 had even CD4/CD8, while clones growing later tipped toward CD4+.

The CDR3 is made up of 15 amino acids. CDR1 and CDR2 (germline): SGHTA, FQGTGA. Unmatched junction bases numbered 10, after V lost 5 bases and J lost 4 bases. TCRdb re-derived calls from the 5' RACE reads in MiXCR, one entry per CDR3 protein. Of tens of thousands of distinct CDR3 sequences in the sample, approximately 13% were seen once. This sequence originates from an adult woman who had mild COVID-19 (a few samples of this study predate the infection). Cell type and time point are not known. The sequenced sample consisted of PBMCs or a T cell subset sorted from them (not recorded which). The chain joins TRBV7-3 to TRBJ1-2, with 7 bases identical to TRBD1. The CDR3 DNA reads as TGTGCCAGCAGCCCTGGCCCAGGGGGTGCCTATGGCTACACCTTC. Amino acids: CASSPGPGGAYGYTF.